These 12 T cell receptor beta chains share one sample of origin, sequenced in a study of neoadjuvant anti-PD-1 for oral cavity cancer. Sequencing used immunoSEQ multiplex PCR; TCRdb keeps in-frame clones, though not all of them. In the table there are under 85,000 clones, around 80% of which are singletons. The material was PBMCs, obtained before nivolumab (anti-PD-1) treatment. These receptors all come from a person aged 35 to 85 with oral cavity squamous cell carcinoma.

This chain connects TRBV2 to TRBJ2-3; D possibly uses TRBD1 or TRBD2 (8 bases each). CDR3 length equals 13 residues. CDR1 and CDR2 from the germline V gene are SNHLY and FYNNEI. CDR3 sequence (DNA): TGTGCAGCGGGGGACAGGCTTATAGATACGCAGTATTTT. Amino acid sequence: CAAGDRLIDTQYF.

The chain recombines TRBV5-1 with TRBJ2-7, with 10 bases fitting TRBD1. In germline, CDR1 is SGHRS, CDR2 YFSETQ. V lost 4 bases to trimming and J lost 3 bases; unmatched junction nucleotides: 7. The CDR3 has 15 residues. This CDR3 reads CASSLSGTGVYEQYF. The DNA of the CDR3 is TGCGCCAGCAGCCTCTCCGGGACAGGGGTCTACGAGCAGTACTTC.

This chain uses TRBV7-9 with TRBJ2-7; 11 nucleotides line up with TRBD2. With V trimmed by 8 bases and J by 7 bases, 7 bases remained unmatched. This CDR3 contains 13 residues. Per the germline V gene, CDR1 is SEHNR and CDR2 is FQNEAQ (reference sequence). The CDR3 loop is CASQLAGVEEQYF. The CDR3 coding sequence is TGTGCCAGCCAACTAGCGGGAGTAGAAGAGCAGTACTTC. The full variable domain, with the rest looked up from reference TRBV7-9 and TRBJ2-7, is DTGVSQNPRHKITKRGQNVTFRCDPISEHNRLYWYRQTLGQGPEFLTYFQNEAQLEKSRLLSDRFSAERPKGSFSTLEIQRTEQGDSAMYLCASQLAGVEEQYFGPGTRLTVT.

This chain connects TRBV14 to TRBJ2-3; tentatively, D is TRBD2 (6 bases). V gave up 4 bases and J gave up 6 bases, with 20 bases separating them. The CDR3 runs to 16 residues. Germline V lookup: CDR1 SGHDN, CDR2 FVKESK. CDR3 DNA: TGTGCCAGCAGCCTTGGTGGGACTTCGGACCTCGATACGCAGTATTTT. Residues: CASSLGGTSDLDTQYF.

The chain has TRBV6-6 and TRBJ2-1; 8 bases align to TRBD1. Trimming at V came to 2 bases and at J to 6 bases, leaving 6 bases not matched to a gene. Per germline, CDR1 MNHNY and CDR2 SVGAGI (reference sequence). This CDR3 spans 15 amino acids. CDR3 coding DNA: TGTGCCAGCAGTTACGGACAGGGTGGGAGCAATGAGCAGTTCTTC. Amino acids: CASSYGQGGSNEQFF.

The rearrangement links TRBV29-1 to TRBJ2-3, with D perhaps TRBD2 (6 bases). The V gene lost 5 bases and the J gene lost 4 bases, with 16 bases spanning the gap. This CDR3 spans 14 amino acids. Germline assignment: CDR1 SQVTM and CDR2 ANQGSEA. This chain's CDR3 is CSVSAGLGSDTQYF. The CDR3 DNA sequence: TGCAGCGTTTCGGCGGGATTGGGATCAGATACGCAGTATTTT.

The gene calls are TRBV29-1 and TRBJ2-1; TRBD2 might be the D (6 bases). The V end was cut by 6 bases, the J end by 3 bases, with 15 bases between. The germline CDR1 and CDR2 sequences are SQVTM and ANQGSEA. CDR3 size: 14 residues. The CDR3 reads CSVQEGRLYNEQFF. CDR3 sequence (DNA): TGCAGCGTGCAGGAGGGGAGACTCTACAATGAGCAGTTCTTC.

This sequence joins TRBV5-8 and TRBJ1-2, with 10 bases matching TRBD1. Trimming took 1 base from V and 4 from J; bases not matched to a gene: 10. Germline CDR1 reads SGHTS; CDR2 reads YDEGEE. This CDR3 region has 17 residues. The CDR3 is CASSLRGGQGKVYGYTF. CDR3 coding DNA: TGTGCCAGCAGCTTGAGAGGGGGACAGGGGAAAGTCTATGGCTACACCTTC.

The chain links TRBV29-1 to TRBJ2-5; weak D call: TRBD1 (6 bases). The CDR3 consists of 13 residues. The germline V gene has CDR1 SQVTM and CDR2 ANQGSEA. Trimming shortened V by 8 bases and J by 0 bases, and 13 bases separated the two germline ends. The DNA of the CDR3 is TGCAGCATTCGAACAGGGAACCAAGAGACCCAGTACTTC. Its protein is CSIRTGNQETQYF.

This chain links TRBV7-2 with TRBJ2-2; TRBD2 matches 7 bases. Germline CDR1 and CDR2: SGHTA and FQGNSA. Trimming at V came to 4 bases and at J to 0 bases, leaving 8 bases not matched to a gene. The CDR3 spans 17 residues. Written as DNA, the CDR3 is TGTGCCAGCAGCTCCCCCCTAGCGGCCGCGAACACCGGGGAGCTGTTTTTT. It specifies CASSSPLAAANTGELFF.

The chain combines TRBV30 with TRBJ1-1; the D is unclear. Trimming shortened V by 4 bases and J by 3 bases, and 12 bases separated the two germline ends. From germline, CDR1 is GTSNPN and CDR2 SVGIG (reference sequence). This CDR3 region has 13 residues. Written as DNA, the CDR3 is TGTGCCTGGAAACAGTCGCGGGACACTGAAGCTTTCTTT. As protein: CAWKQSRDTEAFF.

This chain joins TRBV10-2 and TRBJ1-4; no clear D. V was pared by 6 bases and J by 5 bases, with 10 bases between. This CDR3 is 13 amino acids long. CDR1 WSHSY and CDR2 SAAADI come from the germline V gene. CDR3 sequence reads: CASSQRGNEKLFF. CDR3 coding DNA: TGCGCCAGCAGCCAACGGGGAAATGAAAAACTGTTTTTT.